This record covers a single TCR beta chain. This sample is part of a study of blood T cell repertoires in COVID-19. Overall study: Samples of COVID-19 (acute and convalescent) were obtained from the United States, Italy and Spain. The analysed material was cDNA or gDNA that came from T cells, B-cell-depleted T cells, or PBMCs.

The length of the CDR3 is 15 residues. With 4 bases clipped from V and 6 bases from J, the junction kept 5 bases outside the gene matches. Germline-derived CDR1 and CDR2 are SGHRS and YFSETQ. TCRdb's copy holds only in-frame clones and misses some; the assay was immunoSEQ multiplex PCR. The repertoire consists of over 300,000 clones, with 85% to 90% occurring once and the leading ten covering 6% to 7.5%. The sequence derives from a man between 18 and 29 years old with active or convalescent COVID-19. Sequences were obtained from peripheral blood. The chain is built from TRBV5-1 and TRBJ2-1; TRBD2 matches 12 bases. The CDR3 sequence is CASSPGLAGPNEQFF. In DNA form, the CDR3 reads TGCGCCAGCAGCCCCGGACTAGCGGGGCCCAATGAGCAGTTCTTC.